The sequence of this T cell receptor beta chain was determined in a study of human T cells and chemical hapten exposure. Study context: The sensitizing agent was 2% DPC, placed on roughly 2 cm by roughly 2 cm of upper inner arm skin. During the roughly 25-week study period, patients had diphenylcyclopropenone applied to the scalp every week. Study-wide results and limits: PT1 expanded TCR numbers tracked positively with patch test score.

Per the original methods: From around 20,000 to 690,000 TCRs were found per sample, with a median of approximately 96,000. From the RACE reads, TCRdb called clonotypes with MiXCR, one entry per CDR3 protein. The V and J calls were determined by TCRdb, not by the authors. The profile shows 35,000 to 50,000 distinct CDR3 sequences, 9.5% to 15% of them singletons. The sample's time point: pre-sensitization, week 0. The treatment was: therapeutic diphenylcyclopropenone sensitization with weekly scalp DPC. Ten or more counts support this clonotype. Its specificity is not known. This specimen was whole blood, taken in connection with sensitization to the hapten diphenylcyclopropenone (DPC). The clonotype originates from a woman aged 25 to 39 with alopecia areata. Some clones in this sample may be carry-over from other donors' samples.

CDR3 coding DNA: TGTGCCAGTAGTCCCGTTTGGGGGAATCAGCCCCAGCATTTT. Its protein product is CASSPVWGNQPQHF. The chain carries TRBV19 and TRBJ1-5, with D possibly matching TRBD1 (5 bases). The V gene's germline CDR1 is LNHDA and CDR2 SQIVND (reference sequence). This CDR3 contains 14 residues. Trimming cost V 5 bases and J 4 bases, with 12 bases left between them.